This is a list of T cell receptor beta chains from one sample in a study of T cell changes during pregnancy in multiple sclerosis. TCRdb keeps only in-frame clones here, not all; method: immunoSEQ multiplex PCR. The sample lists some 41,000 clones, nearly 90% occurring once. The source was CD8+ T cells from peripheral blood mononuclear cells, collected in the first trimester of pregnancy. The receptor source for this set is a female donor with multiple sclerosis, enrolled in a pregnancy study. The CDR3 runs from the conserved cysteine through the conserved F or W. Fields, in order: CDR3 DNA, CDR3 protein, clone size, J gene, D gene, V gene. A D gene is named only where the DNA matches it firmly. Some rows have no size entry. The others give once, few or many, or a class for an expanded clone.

CDR3 DNA: TGCGCCAGCAGCGTAACTAGCGGCCACTCCTACGAGCAGTACTTC
CDR3 protein: CASSVTSGHSYEQYF
clone size: -
J gene: TRBJ2-7
D gene: TRBD2
V gene: TRBV5-1

CDR3 DNA: TGTGCCAGCAGCTCCCGGTTGGGGCATGAGCAGTTCTTC
CDR3 protein: CASSSRLGHEQFF
clone size: -
J gene: TRBJ2-1
D gene: -
V gene: TRBV11-3

CDR3 DNA: TGTGCCAGCAGCCAAGATTTGAAGAGCTTCTATGGCTACACCTTC
CDR3 protein: CASSQDLKSFYGYTF
clone size: -
J gene: TRBJ1-2
D gene: -
V gene: TRBV14

CDR3 DNA: TGTGCCAGCTCACCACCGAATTCGGGGGGAGTCGGACAGCCCCAGCATTTT
CDR3 protein: CASSPPNSGGVGQPQHF
clone size: -
J gene: TRBJ1-5
D gene: -
V gene: TRBV18

CDR3 DNA: TGCAGTGCTAGCCCAGGGTACGAGCAGTACTTC
CDR3 protein: CSASPGYEQYF
clone size: -
J gene: TRBJ2-7
D gene: -
V gene: TRBV20-1

CDR3 DNA: TGCGCCAGCAGCCAGGTAACTAGCGGGGCCTTCAATGAGCAGTTCTTC
CDR3 protein: CASSQVTSGAFNEQFF
clone size: -
J gene: TRBJ2-1
D gene: TRBD2
V gene: TRBV4-3

CDR3 DNA: TGCGCCAGCACCTATTCGGCTAGCGGGGACCAAGAGACCCAGTACTTC
CDR3 protein: CASTYSASGDQETQYF
clone size: -
J gene: TRBJ2-5
D gene: TRBD2
V gene: TRBV5-1

CDR3 DNA: TGTGCCAGCAGAGATCCCAGGGTGACTAGCGGGATCTACAATGAGCAGTTCTTC
CDR3 protein: CASRDPRVTSGIYNEQFF
clone size: -
J gene: TRBJ2-1
D gene: TRBD2
V gene: TRBV6-4

CDR3 DNA: TGTGCCAGCAGCTTGGACTTAAATGAAAAACTGTTTTTT
CDR3 protein: CASSLDLNEKLFF
clone size: -
J gene: TRBJ1-4
D gene: -
V gene: TRBV5-5

CDR3 DNA: TGTGCTAGTGGTTTGGTACGGAGCTTCCATGACAATGAGCAGTTCTTC
CDR3 protein: CASGLVRSFHDNEQFF
clone size: -
J gene: TRBJ2-1
D gene: -
V gene: TRBV12-5

CDR3 DNA: TGTGCCAGCACGACAAGCAATCAGCCCCAGCATTTT
CDR3 protein: CASTTSNQPQHF
clone size: -
J gene: TRBJ1-5
D gene: -
V gene: TRBV6-5

CDR3 DNA: TGTGCCAGCCCCCCCAGCCATTTAGCGGGGGGGCGGTACGAGCAGTACTTC
CDR3 protein: CASPPSHLAGGRYEQYF
clone size: -
J gene: TRBJ2-7
D gene: TRBD2
V gene: TRBV7-8

CDR3 DNA: TGTGCCGTTCAGGGCGGGGGGGCTGGCGGGCATACGCAGTATTTT
CDR3 protein: CAVQGGGAGGHTQYF
clone size: -
J gene: TRBJ2-3
D gene: TRBD2
V gene: TRBV4-2

CDR3 DNA: TGTGCTAGCAGCGGGGGCGCAGGGCAGCCCCAGCATTTT
CDR3 protein: CASSGGAGQPQHF
clone size: -
J gene: TRBJ1-5
D gene: -
V gene: TRBV7-7

CDR3 DNA: TGTGCCAGCAGCTCACAGGGGAGTGGCTACACCTTC
CDR3 protein: CASSSQGSGYTF
clone size: -
J gene: TRBJ1-2
D gene: TRBD1
V gene: TRBV9

CDR3 DNA: TGCAGCGTTGAAGGTCCGGGGTTCGAACCATACGAGCAGTACTTC
CDR3 protein: CSVEGPGFEPYEQYF
clone size: -
J gene: TRBJ2-7
D gene: -
V gene: TRBV29-1

CDR3 DNA: TGTGCCAGCACCTACGAGTACAGCAATCAGCCCCAGCATTTT
CDR3 protein: CASTYEYSNQPQHF
clone size: -
J gene: TRBJ1-5
D gene: -
V gene: TRBV6-6

CDR3 DNA: TGTGCCAGCTCATGGGGGGGCAGGGAGGTTGACGAGCAGTACTTC
CDR3 protein: CASSWGGREVDEQYF
clone size: -
J gene: TRBJ2-7
D gene: -
V gene: TRBV5-5

CDR3 DNA: TGTGCCAGTAGTAGAACTAGCGGGGGATACAATGAGCAGTTCTTC
CDR3 protein: CASSRTSGGYNEQFF
clone size: -
J gene: TRBJ2-1
D gene: TRBD2
V gene: TRBV19

CDR3 DNA: TGTGCCAGTAGTGGACTAGCGGGGACCCAAGAGACCCAGTACTTC
CDR3 protein: CASSGLAGTQETQYF
clone size: -
J gene: TRBJ2-5
D gene: TRBD2
V gene: TRBV19

CDR3 DNA: TGTGCCAGTAGTCAGGGTACACTTTCCTACGAGCAGTACTTC
CDR3 protein: CASSQGTLSYEQYF
clone size: few
J gene: TRBJ2-7
D gene: -
V gene: TRBV19

CDR3 DNA: TGTGCCAGCAGCTTACAGGGATCCGGAGATCAGCCCCAGCATTTT
CDR3 protein: CASSLQGSGDQPQHF
clone size: -
J gene: TRBJ1-5
D gene: -
V gene: TRBV9

CDR3 DNA: TGTGCCAGCAGCCTGCCCACGTCTAGCGGGGGGGCCTTTGAGCAGTTCTTC
CDR3 protein: CASSLPTSSGGAFEQFF
clone size: -
J gene: TRBJ2-1
D gene: TRBD2
V gene: TRBV13

CDR3 DNA: TGTGCCAGCAGTTACGCTACGGACAGCCTAGAAGCTTTCTTT
CDR3 protein: CASSYATDSLEAFF
clone size: -
J gene: TRBJ1-1
D gene: -
V gene: TRBV6-5

CDR3 DNA: TGTGCCAGCTACTCCCTCCACTACGAGCAGTACTTC
CDR3 protein: CASYSLHYEQYF
clone size: -
J gene: TRBJ2-7
D gene: -
V gene: TRBV7-8

CDR3 DNA: TGCGCCAGCAGCCAAGAAAGGCAGGGGGGCCCCATGAACACTGAAGCTTTCTTT
CDR3 protein: CASSQERQGGPMNTEAFF
clone size: -
J gene: TRBJ1-1
D gene: TRBD1
V gene: TRBV4-1

CDR3 DNA: TGTGCCAGCAGCTACGGGACAGGGGGCCTTGAAGCTTTCTTT
CDR3 protein: CASSYGTGGLEAFF
clone size: -
J gene: TRBJ1-1
D gene: TRBD1
V gene: TRBV7-9

CDR3 DNA: TGTGCCATCAGAACGGGACAGGGGAGCGACGAGCAGTACTTC
CDR3 protein: CAIRTGQGSDEQYF
clone size: once
J gene: TRBJ2-7
D gene: TRBD1
V gene: TRBV10-3

CDR3 DNA: TGTGCCAGCAGCGTAGGTACAGGGTCAAACACTGAAGCTTTCTTT
CDR3 protein: CASSVGTGSNTEAFF
clone size: -
J gene: TRBJ1-1
D gene: -
V gene: TRBV9

CDR3 DNA: TGTGCCAGCAGCTACCTTCGGGGACAGGGGGACTACGAGCAGTACTTC
CDR3 protein: CASSYLRGQGDYEQYF
clone size: once
J gene: TRBJ2-7
D gene: TRBD1
V gene: TRBV11-2

CDR3 DNA: TGTGCCAGCAGTTACTCTCCAGGGTTCTCCTACAATGAGCAGTTCTTC
CDR3 protein: CASSYSPGFSYNEQFF
clone size: -
J gene: TRBJ2-1
D gene: -
V gene: TRBV6-5

CDR3 DNA: TGTGCCAGTTCGAGCGGGGGGGCGGATGAGCAGTTCTTC
CDR3 protein: CASSSGGADEQFF
clone size: -
J gene: TRBJ2-1
D gene: TRBD2
V gene: TRBV7-3

CDR3 DNA: TGTGCCAGCAGTTTAAGCATCAACACTGAAGCTTTCTTT
CDR3 protein: CASSLSINTEAFF
clone size: -
J gene: TRBJ1-1
D gene: -
V gene: TRBV6-5

CDR3 DNA: TGCAGCGTTGTTGGGGGGAGCACTGAAGCTTTCTTT
CDR3 protein: CSVVGGSTEAFF
clone size: once
J gene: TRBJ1-1
D gene: -
V gene: TRBV29-1

CDR3 DNA: TGTGCCAGCAGCTTAGAGCTTGCCGGGGAGCTGTTTTTT
CDR3 protein: CASSLELAGELFF
clone size: -
J gene: TRBJ2-2
D gene: -
V gene: TRBV7-2

CDR3 DNA: TGTGCCAGCAGCAAAGGGGACAGGGGGCGGGTTAATTCACCCCTCCACTTT
CDR3 protein: CASSKGDRGRVNSPLHF
clone size: once
J gene: TRBJ1-6
D gene: -
V gene: TRBV21-1

CDR3 DNA: TGTGCCAGCAGCTTAGGGGGGGGAGACACTGAAGCTTTCTTT
CDR3 protein: CASSLGGGDTEAFF
clone size: -
J gene: TRBJ1-1
D gene: -
V gene: TRBV7-9

CDR3 DNA: TGCGCCAGCAGCGAAGACAGGGGGAGTGATCAGCCCCAGCATTTT
CDR3 protein: CASSEDRGSDQPQHF
clone size: -
J gene: TRBJ1-5
D gene: TRBD1
V gene: TRBV4-3

CDR3 DNA: TGTGCCAGCAGTTCACTAGCGGGGGCTTACAATGAGCAGTTCTTC
CDR3 protein: CASSSLAGAYNEQFF
clone size: -
J gene: TRBJ2-1
D gene: TRBD2
V gene: TRBV7-2

CDR3 DNA: TGCGCCAGCAGCCAGAACAGGGGCGCCTGGAACATTCAGTACTTC
CDR3 protein: CASSQNRGAWNIQYF
clone size: -
J gene: TRBJ2-4
D gene: TRBD1
V gene: TRBV4-3

CDR3 DNA: TGTGCCAGCAGTAGCGACAGCAATCAGCCCCAGCATTTT
CDR3 protein: CASSSDSNQPQHF
clone size: few
J gene: TRBJ1-5
D gene: -
V gene: TRBV6-4